Shown below are 23 T cell receptor beta chains from a single sample sequenced in a study of cytomegalovirus exposure and HLA in healthy donors (dated by TCRdb to 2016 to 2017). Libraries were prepared through the immunoSEQ multiplex PCR assay. For the multiplex PCR, a mixture combining 60 forward primers for TCR Vbeta segments and 13 reverse primers for TCR Jbeta segments was used. The clones in this table, taken by TCRdb from immuneACCESS, are in-frame only. Not every clone is retained; where verified, under half of the shortfall comes from an unresolved V gene, and the cause of the rest is unknown. Here the sample has 150,000 or so clones; roughly 80% occur a single time. Approximately 4% of the sample comes from the top ten. The specimen was PBMCs. The receptors stem from a woman aged 40 to 49 in good health and CMV-seronegative.

The chain joins TRBV13 to TRBJ1-2; weak D call: TRBD1 (6 bases). Germline CDR1 and CDR2: PRHDT and FYEKMQ (reference sequence). The CDR3 consists of 14 residues. Trimming pared 3 bases from V and 6 bases from J, leaving 14 bases between. Here the CDR3 reads CASSLATGFDGYTF. The CDR3 coding sequence is TGTGCCAGCAGCTTGGCCACAGGGTTCGATGGCTACACCTTC.

The chain recombines TRBV9 with TRBJ2-7, with TRBD2 matching 10 bases. CDR3 length: 16 amino acids. CDR1 is SGDLS, CDR2 YYNGEE, per germline. The ends lost 0 bases at V and 2 bases at J; junction bases unmatched: 5. The CDR3 DNA reads as TGTGCCAGCAGCGTAGGGCTAGCGGGGGACACCTACGAGCAGTACTTC. Translating gives CASSVGLAGDTYEQYF. Filled out from reference TRBV9 and TRBJ2-7, the complete variable domain reads DSGVTQTPKHLITATGQRVTLRCSPRSGDLSVYWYQQSLDQGLQFLIQYYNGEERAKGNILERFSAQQFPDLHSELNLSSLELGDSALYFCASSVGLAGDTYEQYFGPGTRLTVT.

The rearrangement joins TRBV19 to TRBJ1-1; tentative D call: TRBD1 (5 bases). This CDR3 contains 14 residues. CDR1 and CDR2 from the germline V gene are LNHDA and SQIVND (reference sequence). V lost 5 bases to trimming and J lost 1 base, with 11 bases between them. This CDR3 reads CASSVSTENTEAFF. CDR3 coding DNA: TGTGCCAGTAGTGTATCGACAGAGAACACTGAAGCTTTCTTT. Full variable domain (outside the CDR3, taken from reference TRBV19 and TRBJ1-1): DGGITQSPKYLFRKEGQNVTLSCEQNLNHDAMYWYRQDPGQGLRLIYYSQIVNDFQKGDIAEGYSVSREKKESFPLTVTSAQKNPTAFYLCASSVSTENTEAFFGQGTRLTVV.

The chain has TRBV13 and TRBJ2-7, with TRBD2 matching 7 bases. The CDR3 contains 16 residues. Losses at the gene ends were 1 base for V and 2 bases for J; bases not matched to a gene: 8. Per the germline V gene, CDR1 is PRHDT and CDR2 is FYEKMQ (reference sequence). CDR3 DNA sequence: TGTGCCAGCAGCTTAGAAGGGCCAGGGACTACCTACGAGCAGTACTTC. Its protein is CASSLEGPGTTYEQYF.

This clone was detected only a few times. The chain employs TRBV10-1 and TRBJ2-1, with D tentatively TRBD1 (6 bases). CDR3 size: 16 residues. The V end lost 0 bases, the J end lost 2 bases, and 11 bases lay between the germline ends. The germline V gene encodes CDR1 WNHNN and CDR2 SYGVQD (reference sequence). The CDR3: CASSESLTGTYNEQFF. CDR3 coding DNA: TGCGCCAGCAGTGAGTCATTGACAGGTACCTACAATGAGCAGTTCTTC.

V usage is TRBV6-1 and J usage is TRBJ2-5, with 14 bases identical to TRBD2. The CDR3 length is 15 residues. Losses at the gene ends were 7 bases for V and 3 bases for J; bases not matched to a gene: 4. Germline assignment: CDR1 MNHNS and CDR2 SASEGT. CDR3 in amino acids: CASISGLAGEETQYF. DNA for the CDR3: TGTGCCAGCATCTCGGGACTAGCGGGGGAAGAGACCCAGTACTTC.

In its sample, this clone was seen once. The rearrangement uses TRBV9 and TRBJ2-7, with D maybe TRBD2 (6 bases). The CDR3 has 13 amino acids. V lost 0 bases, J lost 7 bases, and 11 bases lay in between. The germline CDR1 and CDR2 sequences are SGDLS and YYNGEE. DNA of the CDR3: TGTGCCAGCAGCGTAGGGGGGGTGAGAGAGCAGTACTTC. Amino acids: CASSVGGVREQYF.

This clone was picked up a small number of times. V usage is TRBV5-6 and J usage is TRBJ1-2; D perhaps matches TRBD1 (5 bases). The ends were cut back, 0 bases at V and 2 bases at J, with 5 bases in the middle. There are 13 residues in the CDR3. Germline lookup yields CDR1 SGHDT and CDR2 YYEEEE. The CDR3 sequence is CASSLEGNYGYTF. CDR3 coding DNA: TGTGCCAGCAGCTTGGAGGGGAACTATGGCTACACCTTC.

This clone was seen only once. The chain combines TRBV2 with TRBJ1-1; 7 nucleotides line up with TRBD1. From germline, CDR1 is SNHLY and CDR2 FYNNEI. The V segment lost 7 bases and the J segment 1 base; nucleotides outside the gene matches: 6. CDR3 length: 14 residues. The CDR3 DNA reads as TGTGCCAGCATCTCCGGACAGGCGAACACTGAAGCTTTCTTT. This encodes CASISGQANTEAFF.

This clone was seen only once. The chain couples TRBV5-6 to TRBJ2-7; 7 bases are a match to TRBD1. CDR3 length: 15 residues. The V gene's germline CDR1 is SGHDT and CDR2 YYEEEE. J was trimmed by 5 bases and V by 0 bases; bases with no gene match: 8. CDR3 in amino acids: CASSLAAGGIHEQYF. Written as DNA, the CDR3 is TGTGCCAGCAGCTTGGCAGCAGGGGGAATCCACGAGCAGTACTTC.

This chain uses TRBV27 with TRBJ1-1, with 8 bases lining up with TRBD1. Germline-derived CDR1 and CDR2 are MNHEY and SMNVEV (reference sequence). J gave up 3 bases and V 4 bases, and 7 bases lay outside the gene matches. The CDR3 sequence is 15 residues long. The DNA of the CDR3 is TGTGCCAGCAGTTCCAGGGACAGGAGGTACACTGAAGCTTTCTTT. Its protein is CASSSRDRRYTEAFF.

The chain links TRBV19 to TRBJ1-6, with 8 nucleotides matching TRBD1. CDR1 and CDR2 from the germline V gene are LNHDA and SQIVND (reference sequence). The CDR3 sequence is 15 residues long. After removal of 6 bases from V and 7 bases from J, the junction contained 8 bases not matched to a gene. The CDR3 here is CASRSMTGENSPLHF. The DNA of the CDR3 is TGTGCCAGTAGATCAATGACAGGGGAGAATTCACCCCTCCACTTT.

V gene TRBV28 combines with J gene TRBJ2-3; no firm D call. This CDR3 contains 14 residues. Per the germline V gene, CDR1 is MDHEN and CDR2 is SYDVKM. Trimming left V 6 bases short and J 7 bases short, with 17 bases between. In nucleotides, the CDR3 is TGTGCCAGCAGCCCGAGCCCGGTTTTGAATACGCAGTATTTT. As protein: CASSPSPVLNTQYF.

The genes are TRBV2 and TRBJ2-3; D is undetermined. The germline V gene has CDR1 SNHLY and CDR2 FYNNEI. This CDR3 spans 14 amino acids. V lost 7 bases and J 2 bases, leaving 13 bases between the germline ends. In nucleotides, the CDR3 is TGTGCCAGCACGTCATACGGTTCCACAGATACGCAGTATTTT. It encodes CASTSYGSTDTQYF.

This clone was counted between two and nine times. The chain is built from TRBV15 and TRBJ2-1; maybe TRBD1 (5 bases). Germline CDR1 is LNHNV and CDR2 is YYDKDF (reference sequence). The V gene lost 0 bases and the J gene lost 15 bases, with 21 bases spanning the gap. This CDR3 region has 15 residues. CDR3: CATSRDPTETALPFF. Here the CDR3 DNA reads TGTGCCACCAGCAGAGACCCAACAGAGACAGCCTTGCCGTTCTTC.

The J gene is TRBJ2-5, the V gene TRBV4-1; possible D gene TRBD1, 8 bases. Germline V gene data show CDR1 as MGHRA and CDR2 as YSYEKL. Trimming cost V 4 bases and J 2 bases, with 14 bases left between them. The CDR3 has 15 amino acids. The CDR3 loop reads CASSPGQGLQETQYF. In DNA, the CDR3 is TGCGCCAGCAGCCCCGGACAGGGACTACAAGAGACCCAGTACTTC.

V gene TRBV9 combines with J gene TRBJ2-6, with 8 positions matching TRBD1. Germline lookup yields CDR1 SGDLS and CDR2 YYNGEE. J lost 0 bases, V lost 3 bases, and 5 bases had no gene match. This CDR3 is built from 17 residues. The CDR3 nucleotides read TGTGCCAGCAGCGCCGGGACAGGCAGCTCTGGGGCCAACGTCCTGACTTTC. It yields the protein CASSAGTGSSGANVLTF.

V gene TRBV6-4 combines with J gene TRBJ2-7; 8 nucleotides line up with TRBD1. This CDR3 is 17 amino acids long. The germline gives CDR1 MRHNA, CDR2 SNTAGT. Trimming took 0 bases from V and 1 from J; bases not matched to a gene: 8. The CDR3 nucleotides read TGTGCCAGCAGTGACTCGAACTCGCGACAGGGGTCCTACGAGCAGTACTTC. Translating gives CASSDSNSRQGSYEQYF.

The chain links TRBV6-1 to TRBJ2-5, with TRBD2 identical over 7 bases. After removal of 6 bases from V and 4 bases from J, the junction contained 8 bases not matched to a gene. CDR1 is MNHNS and CDR2 is SASEGT in the germline V gene. This CDR3 is built from 14 residues. CDR3 sequence reads: CASREGGRGETQYF. DNA for the CDR3: TGTGCCAGCAGAGAGGGAGGGCGAGGAGAGACCCAGTACTTC.

CDR3 sequence (DNA): TGTGCCAGCAGTTCCGGGGTCCCCTACGAGCAGTACTTC. It encodes CASSSGVPYEQYF. V and J are TRBV28 and TRBJ2-5, with D maybe TRBD2 (5 bases). The assigned J gene may be wrong: the sequence end matches TRBJ2-7 better. Germline V gene lookup returns CDR1 MDHEN and CDR2 SYDVKM. CDR3 length equals 13 residues.

This clone was seen a single time. The chain joins TRBV6-1 to TRBJ2-7, with a weak D call TRBD2 (7 bases). The CDR3 is made up of 14 amino acids. Trimming took off 4 bases at V and 4 bases at J, with 14 bases between the two ends. Germline loops: CDR1 MNHNS, CDR2 SASEGT. In DNA form, the CDR3 reads TGTGCCAGCAGTGTCGCGGGGGCCCCGTACGAGCAGTACTTC. Translation: CASSVAGAPYEQYF.

This clone came up once. The chain combines TRBV28 with TRBJ1-2; D not certain. The CDR3 extends over 14 amino acids. Germline values: CDR1 MDHEN, CDR2 SYDVKM. V was cut by 6 bases and J by 4 bases, with 15 bases left in between. The CDR3 DNA reads as TGTGCCAGCAGCCCTCAGAGGGTAGGCTATGGCTACACCTTC. This translates into CASSPQRVGYGYTF.

The V call is TRBV5-1, the J call TRBJ2-7; D possibly corresponds to TRBD1 (6 bases). V lost 2 bases, J lost 1 base, and 13 bases lay in between. This CDR3 has 15 amino acids. The germline CDR1 and CDR2 sequences are SGHRS and YFSETQ. In DNA, the CDR3 is TGCGCCAGCAGCTTAGTTACAGGGTCGTCCTACGAGCAGTACTTC. The encoded protein is CASSLVTGSSYEQYF.